These T cell receptor beta chains were read from a single sample in a study of T cell changes during pregnancy in multiple sclerosis. Sequencing used immunoSEQ multiplex PCR; TCRdb keeps in-frame clones, though not all of them. The data hold fewer than 110,000 clones, with roughly 90% observed a single time. The specimen comprised peripheral blood, sampled in the third trimester of pregnancy. These receptors all stem from a female donor in good health, enrolled as a control in a pregnancy study. The CDR3 runs from the conserved cysteine through the conserved F or W. A D gene is named only where the DNA matches it firmly. Part of the rows lack a size; the others show once, few, many or a class for expanded clones.

abundance | j_gene | v_gene | d_gene | CDR3aa | CDR3nt
NA | TRBJ1-2 | TRBV4-2 | NA | CASSQAQSAEYGYTF | TGTGCCAGCAGCCAAGCGCAGAGCGCTGAATATGGCTACACCTTC
NA | TRBJ1-6 | TRBV5-6 | TRBD1 | CASSLARGGVLGSPLHF | TGTGCCAGCAGCTTGGCCCGAGGGGGCGTTTTAGGGTCACCCCTCCACTTT
NA | TRBJ2-7 | TRBV29-1 | NA | CSVSRSGEQYF | TGCAGCGTTTCACGGTCGGGGGAGCAGTACTTC
NA | TRBJ1-1 | TRBV30 | TRBD1 | CAWTYRGNTEAFF | TGTGCCTGGACCTACAGGGGGAACACTGAAGCTTTCTTT
NA | TRBJ2-1 | TRBV7-3 | NA | CASSEFYGGPGDEQFF | TGTGCCAGCAGCGAATTTTACGGGGGGCCAGGAGATGAGCAGTTCTTC
NA | TRBJ2-3 | TRBV27 | NA | CASSSAGPYTDTQYF | TGTGCCAGCAGTTCGGCGGGACCCTACACAGATACGCAGTATTTT
NA | TRBJ1-5 | TRBV6-5 | NA | CASSSRTVDNQPQHF | TGTGCCAGCAGTTCCCGGACAGTTGACAATCAGCCCCAGCATTTT
once | TRBJ1-1 | TRBV19 | NA | CASRSGFSASDTEAFF | TGTGCCAGTAGGTCAGGGTTCTCGGCCTCAGACACTGAAGCTTTCTTT
NA | TRBJ1-1 | TRBV6-6 | TRBD1 | CASSEGQGGTEAFF | TGTGCCAGCAGTGAGGGACAGGGGGGTACTGAAGCTTTCTTT
once | TRBJ2-1 | TRBV20-1 | NA | CSAPRGYEQFF | TGCAGTGCTCCCCGAGGGTATGAGCAGTTCTTC
few | TRBJ1-4 | TRBV11-1 | NA | CASSLAGGDEKLFF | TGTGCCAGCAGCTTAGCAGGCGGAGATGAAAAACTGTTTTTT
once | TRBJ2-7 | TRBV4-1 | NA | CASSHPPGKTAYEQYF | TGCGCCAGCAGCCATCCCCCAGGGAAAACTGCCTACGAGCAGTACTTC
NA | TRBJ1-2 | TRBV30 | TRBD1 | CAWSRQGAWDGYTF | TGTGCCTGGTCACGACAGGGGGCATGGGATGGCTACACCTTC
NA | TRBJ1-2 | TRBV4-2 | NA | CASSQGTENYGYTF | TGTGCCAGCAGCCAAGGGACAGAAAACTATGGCTACACCTTC
NA | TRBJ2-3 | TRBV6-4 | TRBD2 | CASSGSGGADTQYF | TGTGCCAGCAGTGGAAGCGGGGGGGCAGATACGCAGTATTTT
NA | TRBJ1-5 | TRBV7-2 | NA | CASSLGAHGNQPQHF | TGTGCCAGCAGCTTAGGTGCACATGGCAATCAGCCCCAGCATTTT
NA | TRBJ1-4 | TRBV7-9 | NA | CASSLLSTNEKLFF | TGTGCCAGCAGCCTCTTATCCACTAATGAAAAACTGTTTTTT
NA | TRBJ2-2 | TRBV2 | NA | CASIPNTSEGTGELFF | TGTGCCAGCATCCCAAACACGTCTGAGGGCACCGGGGAGCTGTTTTTT
NA | TRBJ2-4 | TRBV30 | NA | CAWSAGLLAKNIQYF | TGTGCCTGGAGTGCAGGGCTTTTAGCCAAAAACATTCAGTACTTC
NA | TRBJ2-7 | TRBV7-2 | NA | CASSITSLSHEQYF | TGTGCCAGCAGCATCACTAGCCTTTCCCACGAGCAGTACTTC
NA | TRBJ1-2 | TRBV15 | NA | CATSRYGQNGYTF | TGTGCCACCAGCAGATACGGACAGAATGGCTACACCTTC
NA | TRBJ1-1 | TRBV5-8 | NA | CASSFRSRTEAFF | TGTGCCAGCAGCTTTAGGAGCCGCACTGAAGCTTTCTTT
NA | TRBJ2-7 | TRBV7-6 | NA | CASSLVPSDEQYF | TGTGCCAGCAGCTTAGTTCCTTCCGACGAGCAGTACTTC
NA | TRBJ2-5 | TRBV7-8 | NA | CASSSATRGTQETQYF | TGTGCCAGCAGCTCCGCCACTAGGGGGACCCAAGAGACCCAGTACTTC
NA | TRBJ1-1 | TRBV7-6 | NA | CASSAEQGVNTEAFF | TGTGCCAGCAGCGCCGAACAGGGAGTGAACACTGAAGCTTTCTTT
NA | TRBJ2-2 | TRBV7-9 | TRBD1 | CASGDSTGLTNTGELFF | TGTGCCAGCGGCGACTCGACAGGGCTTACGAACACCGGGGAGCTGTTTTTT
NA | TRBJ2-6 | TRBV10-3 | NA | CAISDSSGANVLTF | TGTGCCATCAGTGACAGCTCTGGGGCCAACGTCCTGACTTTC
once | TRBJ1-2 | TRBV4-3 | NA | CASSHRGGVSNGYTF | TGCGCCAGCAGCCACCGGGGGGGGGTCTCGAATGGCTACACCTTC
NA | TRBJ2-7 | TRBV19 | NA | CASSIYMTGASYEQYF | TGTGCCAGTAGTATTTATATGACAGGAGCCTCCTACGAGCAGTACTTC
NA | TRBJ1-2 | TRBV6-5 | TRBD1 | CASSDNRGDDYGYTF | TGTGCCAGCAGCGATAACAGGGGCGACGACTATGGCTACACCTTC
NA | TRBJ2-3 | TRBV2 | TRBD1 | CARQRATGAKDTQYF | TGTGCCAGGCAGAGGGCGACAGGGGCAAAAGATACGCAGTATTTT
NA | TRBJ2-2 | TRBV10-3 | NA | CAISDPNLRTARGWTGELFF | TGTGCCATCAGTGACCCCAATCTCCGGACAGCCCGAGGTTGGACCGGGGAGCTGTTTTTT
NA | TRBJ1-2 | TRBV11-1 | NA | CASSFQGGAGGYTF | TGTGCCAGCAGCTTTCAAGGGGGAGCCGGTGGCTACACCTTC
once | TRBJ1-2 | TRBV30 | TRBD1 | CAWRSVHRGLNYGYTF | TGTGCCTGGAGGTCAGTCCACAGGGGCCTTAACTATGGCTACACCTTC
NA | TRBJ1-3 | TRBV7-3 | NA | CASSLSPGSGNTIYF | TGTGCCAGCAGCTTAAGTCCGGGCTCTGGAAACACCATATATTTT
NA | TRBJ2-1 | TRBV6-5 | TRBD1 | CASTRDRGRNNEQFF | TGTGCCAGCACTCGGGACAGGGGGCGAAACAATGAGCAGTTCTTC
NA | TRBJ2-3 | TRBV29-1 | TRBD2 | CSVAPGGTTDTQYF | TGCAGCGTTGCGCCGGGGGGTACCACAGATACGCAGTATTTT
NA | TRBJ1-2 | TRBV9 | NA | CASSVDPSITTAPYTF | TGTGCCAGCAGCGTAGATCCCAGCATAACGACAGCTCCCTACACCTTC
NA | TRBJ2-2 | TRBV7-2 | NA | CASSSTANTGELFF | TGTGCCAGCAGCTCGACAGCGAACACCGGGGAGCTGTTTTTT
NA | TRBJ2-1 | TRBV9 | TRBD2 | CASSSGGLANEQFF | TGTGCCAGCAGCTCCGGGGGGTTGGCCAATGAGCAGTTCTTC
NA | TRBJ1-1 | TRBV2 | NA | CASSSNSYTEAFF | TGTGCCAGCAGTTCGAACAGCTACACTGAAGCTTTCTTT
once | TRBJ1-4 | TRBV7-9 | NA | CASSPPRMGATNEKLFF | TGTGCCAGCAGCCCCCCTAGGATGGGTGCAACTAATGAAAAACTGTTTTTT
NA | TRBJ2-7 | TRBV7-9 | TRBD1 | CASSPGTGASYEQYF | TGTGCCAGCAGCCCCGGGACAGGGGCCTCCTACGAGCAGTACTTC
NA | TRBJ2-2 | TRBV11-3 | NA | CASSLEQGGYTGELFF | TGTGCCAGCAGCTTAGAGCAGGGGGGATACACCGGGGAGCTGTTTTTT